This TCR beta chain originates from a study of Tregs in tolerant kidney transplant recipients. Findings of the study overall: The small number of patients limits these findings pending further validation. The most relevant donor-specific Treg TCRbeta repertoire apparently came from expansion with activated donor B cells. Antigen-driven expansion was suggested because donor-specific Tregs expanded more than all Tregs in tolerant patients.

Turning to this clone: Its specificity is not known. The read terminates 3 residues ahead of where the CDR3 ends, so the germline J gene completes it.

The germline V gene has CDR1 SNHLY and CDR2 FYNNEI. V was pared by 6 bases and J by 8 bases, with 19 bases between. There are 15 residues in the CDR3. Recipients received nonmyeloablative bone marrow transplants from related graft donors, with transient mixed chimerism. Unstimulated regulatory T cells (CD4+CD25+CD127-), CD4+CD25- non-regulatory cells, CD4 and CD8 cells were FACS-sorted from thawed PBMCs. This table comes from immunoSEQ multiplex PCR, and its TCRdb copy is limited to in-frame clones, with some not included. Its table records tens of thousands of clones. The V and J genes are TRBV2 and TRBJ1-4, with D possibly matching TRBD1 (6 bases). The sequencing here drew on CD4+ T cells from blood (PBMCs), taken 24 months after the transplant. This clonotype was obtained from a human patient who received a combined kidney and bone marrow transplant. Some T cells may be supplied by the graft donor. CDR3 loop: CASRIVQGFLEKLFF. CDR3 bases read: TGTGCCAGCAGGATCGTACAGGGATTTCTGGAAAAA. Full variable domain (outside the CDR3, taken from reference TRBV2 and TRBJ1-4): EPEVTQTPSHQVTQMGQEVILRCVPISNHLYFYWYRQILGQKVEFLVSFYNNEISEKSEIFDDQFSVERPDGSNFTLKIRSTKLEDSAMYFCASRIVQGFLEKLFFGSGTQLSVL.